These T cell receptor beta chains were read from a single sample in a study of blood T cell repertoires in COVID-19. Assay: immunoSEQ multiplex PCR; the TCRdb copy retains only in-frame clones and omits some. Among hundreds of thousands of clones listed, 85% were seen once. Sample: PBMCs or T cells enriched from blood (not recorded which). These receptor sequences come from a woman in her twenties or thirties who had been exposed to COVID-19. CDR3s include the opening cysteine and the closing phenylalanine or tryptophan. The D gene is left open where the match is weak. The size of a clone is reported for some rows only, either as once, few or many, or as a class for expanded clones.

size | J | length | V | D | CDR3 | DNA
NA | TRBJ1-6 | 17 | TRBV28 | NA | CASSLEFTSSYNSPLHF | TGTGCCAGCAGCCTAGAGTTTACTAGCTCCTATAATTCACCCCTCCACTTT
NA | TRBJ2-7 | 15 | TRBV9 | TRBD1 | CASSVDYTGGYEQYF | TGTGCCAGCAGCGTAGATTATACAGGGGGCTACGAGCAGTACTTC
NA | TRBJ2-2 | 14 | TRBV30 | NA | CAWSRAGDTGELFF | TGTGCCTGGAGTCGCGCAGGGGACACCGGGGAGCTGTTTTTT
NA | TRBJ2-1 | 16 | TRBV28 | TRBD1 | CASSTQTGGAGNEQFF | TGTGCCAGCAGTACACAAACAGGGGGCGCGGGCAATGAGCAGTTCTTC
few | TRBJ2-2 | 14 | TRBV7-3 | NA | CASSLTFLTGELFF | TGTGCCAGCAGCTTAACGTTCCTCACCGGGGAGCTGTTTTTT
NA | TRBJ2-5 | 13 | TRBV30 | TRBD1 | CAWSEDRAETQYF | TGTGCCTGGAGTGAGGACAGGGCAGAGACCCAGTACTTC
NA | TRBJ2-1 | 15 | TRBV27 | TRBD1 | CASSLRSTGVAEQFF | TGTGCCAGCAGTTTAAGGTCGACAGGGGTCGCTGAGCAGTTCTTC
once | TRBJ2-1 | 15 | TRBV9 | TRBD2 | CASSAAGTIYNEQFF | TGTGCCAGCAGCGCCGCGGGGACTATTTACAATGAGCAGTTCTTC
NA | TRBJ2-1 | 13 | TRBV19 | TRBD2 | CARWTSGYNEQFF | TGTGCCAGGTGGACTAGCGGCTACAATGAGCAGTTCTTC
few | TRBJ1-1 | 14 | TRBV7-2 | NA | CASSEGGVTTEAFF | TGTGCCAGCAGCGAGGGTGGGGTAACCACTGAAGCTTTCTTT
NA | TRBJ1-6 | 15 | TRBV6-5 | NA | CASSYRTAYNSPLHF | TGTGCCAGCAGTTACCGGACAGCATATAATTCACCCCTCCACTTT
NA | TRBJ1-3 | 11 | TRBV28 | NA | CASSSPSTIYF | TGTGCCAGCAGTTCCCCTAGCACCATATATTTT
few | TRBJ1-6 | 14 | TRBV2 | NA | CASRPGGGNSPLHF | TGTGCCAGCAGACCAGGAGGAGGTAATTCACCCCTCCACTTT
NA | TRBJ1-4 | 15 | TRBV5-1 | NA | CASSLAIGLNEKLFF | TGCGCCAGCAGCTTGGCAATCGGACTCAATGAAAAACTGTTTTTT
NA | TRBJ1-4 | 14 | TRBV30 | TRBD1 | CAWDHGTGGEKLFF | TGTGCCTGGGATCACGGGACAGGGGGAGAAAAACTGTTTTTT
NA | TRBJ1-3 | 16 | TRBV7-9 | NA | CASSPVDYSVGNTIYF | TGTGCCAGCAGCCCCGTGGACTATTCGGTTGGAAACACCATATATTTT
once | TRBJ2-7 | 16 | TRBV4-2 | TRBD2 | CASSQRAGGPYSEQYF | TGTGCCAGCAGCCAAAGGGCGGGGGGGCCGTATAGCGAGCAGTACTTC
NA | TRBJ1-1 | 12 | TRBV24-1 | NA | CATIREEIEAFF | TGTGCCACCATCCGGGAAGAGATAGAAGCTTTCTTT
many | TRBJ1-2 | 15 | TRBV19 | NA | CASTITGTSNYGYTF | TGTGCCAGTACCATAACCGGGACTTCAAACTATGGCTACACCTTC
NA | TRBJ2-1 | 13 | TRBV28 | NA | CASRKTGYNEQFF | TGTGCCAGCAGGAAGACAGGTTACAATGAGCAGTTCTTC
NA | TRBJ2-5 | 16 | TRBV6-1 | NA | CASSEGSRGRFETQYF | TGTGCCAGCAGTGAAGGGAGCAGGGGAAGATTTGAGACCCAGTACTTC
once | TRBJ1-2 | 17 | TRBV7-9 | NA | CASSLSWSVGHTYGYTF | TGTGCCAGCAGCTTATCCTGGTCGGTGGGACACACCTATGGCTACACCTTC
NA | TRBJ1-6 | 15 | TRBV4-1 | NA | CASSQERSYNSPLHF | TGCGCCAGCAGCCAAGAACGCAGTTATAATTCACCCCTCCACTTT
NA | TRBJ2-3 | 18 | TRBV7-4 | TRBD1 | CASSSGPPAGTATDTQYF | TGTGCCAGCAGCTCCGGCCCCCCCGCCGGGACAGCGACAGATACGCAGTATTTT
NA | TRBJ2-7 | 13 | TRBV7-8 | TRBD2 | CASSRERDYEQYF | TGTGCCAGCAGCCGTGAGCGGGACTACGAGCAGTACTTC
NA | TRBJ1-2 | 16 | TRBV6-2/TRBV6-3 | TRBD1 | CASSYSSRGLNYGYTF | TGTGCCAGCAGTTACTCGAGCAGGGGGCTGAACTATGGCTACACCTTC
few | TRBJ1-1 | 13 | TRBV27 | TRBD1 | CASKTGGGTEAFF | TGTGCCAGCAAGACAGGGGGAGGCACTGAAGCTTTCTTT
NA | TRBJ1-5 | 13 | TRBV11-2 | NA | CASSLGADQPQHF | TGTGCCAGCAGCTTAGGGGCAGATCAGCCCCAGCATTTT
NA | TRBJ1-5 | 15 | TRBV19 | TRBD1 | CASRPWTGRNQPQHF | TGTGCCAGTAGGCCCTGGACAGGGAGAAATCAGCCCCAGCATTTT
once | TRBJ2-2 | 15 | TRBV7-7 | NA | CASSPGQPNTGELFF | TGTGCTAGCAGCCCCGGACAGCCGAACACCGGGGAGCTGTTTTTT
few | TRBJ2-7 | 11 | TRBV28 | TRBD1 | CASRSDRVAYF | TGTGCCAGCAGATCCGACAGGGTTGCGTACTTC
NA | TRBJ1-2 | 13 | TRBV30 | NA | CAWSPTSNYGYTF | TGTGCCTGGAGTCCGACATCTAACTATGGCTACACCTTC
NA | TRBJ1-2 | 13 | TRBV19 | NA | CASSIKLPYGYTF | TGTGCCAGTAGTATAAAGCTTCCCTATGGCTACACCTTC
NA | TRBJ1-5 | 16 | TRBV2 | TRBD1 | CASSNSRGSGNQPQHF | TGTGCCAGCAGTAATAGCAGGGGGTCGGGCAATCAGCCCCAGCATTTT
NA | TRBJ2-1 | 13 | TRBV11-3 | NA | CASSTGSYNEQFF | TGTGCCAGCAGCACTGGCTCCTACAATGAGCAGTTCTTC
NA | TRBJ2-3 | 19 | TRBV24-1 | TRBD2 | CATSDHRKRGGAETDTQYF | TGTGCCACCAGTGACCACCGCAAGCGGGGGGGCGCAGAAACAGATACGCAGTATTTT
NA | TRBJ1-2 | 14 | TRBV5-1 | NA | CASSFGGNGYGYTF | TGCGCCAGCAGCTTTGGGGGGAACGGCTATGGCTACACCTTC
NA | TRBJ1-5 | 14 | TRBV30 | NA | CAWSVGAGTQPQHF | TGTGCCTGGAGTGTAGGCGCGGGCACTCAGCCCCAGCATTTT
NA | TRBJ2-1 | 15 | TRBV4-1 | NA | CASSQEGGTYNEQFF | TGCGCCAGCAGCCAAGAGGGCGGGACTTACAATGAGCAGTTCTTC
NA | TRBJ1-2 | 14 | TRBV28 | TRBD1 | CASSLDRALSGYTF | TGTGCCAGCAGTCTGGACAGGGCCTTATCTGGCTACACCTTC
NA | TRBJ2-1 | 15 | TRBV5-1 | TRBD2 | CASSFSGGPYNEQFF | TGCGCCAGCAGCTTTTCGGGGGGGCCCTACAATGAGCAGTTCTTC
few | TRBJ1-5 | 14 | TRBV25-1 | NA | CASSVGVGNQPQHF | TGTGCCAGCAGTGTAGGGGTCGGCAATCAGCCCCAGCATTTT
NA | TRBJ2-3 | 14 | TRBV10-2 | NA | CASNGVGRTDTQYF | TGCGCCAGCAACGGTGTGGGCCGTACAGATACGCAGTATTTT
NA | TRBJ2-1 | 13 | TRBV15 | NA | CATSVDRYNEQFF | TGTGCCACCAGCGTTGACAGATACAATGAGCAGTTCTTC
NA | TRBJ2-5 | 18 | TRBV7-2 | TRBD2 | CASSRPVGGSWKQETQYF | TGTGCCAGCAGCCGTCCCGTCGGGGGGTCCTGGAAACAAGAGACCCAGTACTTC
NA | TRBJ1-5 | 17 | TRBV3-1/TRBV3-2 | NA | CASSQDMGRAGNQPQHF | TGTGCCAGCAGCCAAGATATGGGGAGGGCAGGGAATCAGCCCCAGCATTTT
NA | TRBJ2-1 | 17 | TRBV6-4 | TRBD2 | CASSFGLAGGTYNEQFF | TGTGCCAGCAGTTTTGGACTAGCGGGGGGGACCTACAATGAGCAGTTCTTC
NA | TRBJ2-1 | 16 | TRBV3-1/TRBV3-2 | TRBD1 | CASSQVDRGRGNEQFF | TGTGCCAGCAGCCAAGTGGACAGGGGGCGAGGCAATGAGCAGTTCTTC
NA | TRBJ1-2 | 13 | TRBV5-4 | NA | CASSLRGIYGYTF | TGTGCCAGCAGCTTACGGGGGATTTATGGCTACACCTTC
NA | TRBJ1-2 | 16 | TRBV5-1 | TRBD1 | CASSKLSGQGVNGYTF | TGCGCCAGCAGCAAACTTTCGGGACAGGGGGTGAATGGCTACACCTTC
NA | TRBJ2-6 | 17 | TRBV14 | NA | CASSQDLSHSGANVLTF | TGTGCCAGCAGCCAAGATCTATCCCACTCAGGGGCCAACGTCCTGACTTTC
once | TRBJ2-3 | 14 | TRBV2 | NA | CASSALTGIDTQYF | TGTGCCAGCAGTGCGCTCACAGGGATAGATACGCAGTATTTT